Following are 18 T cell receptor beta chains from one sample sequenced in a study of blood T cell repertoires in COVID-19. The data were produced by immunoSEQ multiplex PCR, yet TCRdb's version contains in-frame clones alone and is incomplete. The table lists 200,000 to 250,000 clones, more than 75% of them singletons, with around 2.9% in the top ten. The sequenced sample was peripheral blood. All receptors come from a man aged 50 or older who had recovered from COVID-19.

This clone was recorded only once. The chain is built from TRBV7-2 and TRBJ2-7, with 8 bases fitting TRBD1. V shed 4 bases, J shed 6 bases, and the junction held 14 bases outside the gene matches. The CDR3 extends over 16 amino acids. From germline, CDR1 is SGHTA and CDR2 FQGNSA. CDR3 loop: CASSSQGVVGSGEQYF. CDR3 in DNA: TGTGCCAGCAGCTCACAGGGGGTCGTAGGGAGTGGCGAGCAGTACTTC.

The chain has TRBV28 and TRBJ1-6; tentative D call: TRBD1 (5 bases). CDR1 is MDHEN and CDR2 is SYDVKM in the germline V gene. The V end lost 6 bases, the J end lost 10 bases, and 13 bases lay between the germline ends. This CDR3 spans 13 amino acids. The CDR3 spells CASSQQVPSPLHF. The CDR3 coding sequence is TGTGCCAGCAGCCAACAGGTGCCCTCACCCCTCCACTTT.

The rearrangement links TRBV15 to TRBJ1-6, with D unresolved. Germline V gives CDR1 LNHNV, CDR2 YYDKDF (reference sequence). The CDR3 consists of 15 residues. Trimming removed 0 bases at V and 11 bases at J, with 14 bases between. Here the CDR3 reads CATSREAAGSAPLHF. As DNA, the CDR3 is TGTGCCACCAGCAGAGAGGCGGCCGGTTCGGCACCCCTCCACTTT. The whole variable domain, filled in from reference TRBV15 and TRBJ1-6, reads DAMVIQNPRYQVTQFGKPVTLSCSQTLNHNVMYWYQQKSSQAPKLLFHYYDKDFNNEADTPDNFQSRRPNTSFCFLDIRSPGLGDTAMYLCATSREAAGSAPLHFGNGTRLTVT.

The chain uses TRBV7-9 and TRBJ1-2, with TRBD1 matching 8 bases. V shed 1 base and J 7 bases; nucleotides not matched to a gene: 11. CDR1 is SEHNR, CDR2 FQNEAQ, per germline (reference sequence). This CDR3 spans 16 amino acids. CDR3 nucleotide sequence: TGTGCCAGCAGCTTAGTATTGGCCCAGGGGGCGCTTGGCTACACCTTC. It translates to CASSLVLAQGALGYTF. Filled out from reference TRBV7-9 and TRBJ1-2, the complete variable domain reads DTGVSQNPRHKITKRGQNVTFRCDPISEHNRLYWYRQTLGQGPEFLTYFQNEAQLEKSRLLSDRFSAERPKGSFSTLEIQRTEQGDSAMYLCASSLVLAQGALGYTFGSGTRLTVV.

This clone has more than one count but fewer than ten. This rearrangement joins TRBV3-1 (or the pseudogene TRBV3-2) to TRBJ2-4; tentatively, D is TRBD2 (6 bases). Trimming left V 5 bases short and J 5 bases short, with 16 bases between. The CDR3 runs to 15 residues. Germline V gene data show CDR1 as LGHDT and CDR2 as YNNKEL (reference sequence). The chain's CDR3 is CASSAARGFQNIQYF. CDR3 in DNA: TGTGCCAGCAGCGCCGCCCGGGGGTTCCAAAACATTCAGTACTTC.

A note on this clone: This sample also contains other DNA sequences that code for the same CDR3. The chain employs TRBV5-1 and TRBJ2-7; D remains ambiguous. The CDR3 consists of 13 residues. Trimming took 0 bases from V and 1 from J, leaving 5 bases between them. Germline CDR1 SGHRS, CDR2 YFSETQ. The CDR3 nucleotides read TGCGCCAGCAGCTTGGCCTCGTCCTACGAGCAGTACTTC. Translation: CASSLASSYEQYF.

This clone has just a few counts. The chain employs TRBV30 and TRBJ1-2; TRBD1 aligns across 7 bases. V lost 0 bases, J lost 4 bases, and 11 bases stayed unmatched. The CDR3 length is 16 residues. Germline CDR1 and CDR2: GTSNPN and SVGIG (reference sequence). The CDR3 sequence is CAWSVLGGGRGYGYTF. DNA of the CDR3: TGTGCCTGGAGTGTTCTAGGGGGCGGGCGCGGCTATGGCTACACCTTC. The variable domain in full, with the rest retrieved from reference TRBV30 and TRBJ1-2, is SQTIHQWPATLVQPVGSPLSLECTVEGTSNPNLYWYRQAAGRGLQLLFYSVGIGQISSEVPQNLSASRPQDRQFILSSKKLLLSDSGFYLCAWSVLGGGRGYGYTFGSGTRLTVV.

This clone occurred many times. V gene TRBV30 combines with J gene TRBJ1-2; 9 nucleotides line up with TRBD1. J lost 5 bases, V lost 4 bases, and 5 bases had no gene match. This CDR3 contains 13 residues. Looked up from germline, CDR1 is GTSNPN and CDR2 is SVGIG (reference sequence). The chain's CDR3 is CAWIPDRGYGYTF. The DNA for the CDR3 is TGTGCCTGGATCCCGGACAGGGGTTATGGCTACACCTTC.

This sequence joins TRBV19 and TRBJ2-3, with 9 bases matching TRBD2. The CDR3 is made up of 16 amino acids. Losses at the gene ends were 7 bases for V and 3 bases for J; bases not matched to a gene: 11. From germline, CDR1 is LNHDA and CDR2 SQIVND (reference sequence). CDR3 nucleotide sequence: TGTGCCAGTAAAAACAGAGGGGGACTAGCAACAGATACGCAGTATTTT. This translates into CASKNRGGLATDTQYF.

V is TRBV24-1 and J is TRBJ2-1; 11 nucleotides match TRBD2. Per germline, CDR1 KGHDR and CDR2 SFDVKD. The CDR3 length is 16 residues. V lost 4 bases, J lost 1 base, and 2 bases stayed unmatched. This chain's CDR3 is CATSETSGASYNEQFF. The CDR3 nucleotides are TGTGCCACCAGTGAGACTAGCGGGGCATCCTACAATGAGCAGTTCTTC.

This clone was observed a few times. The CDR3 nucleotides are TGTGCCAGCAGTTTACAGGACAGGGGTACCTACGAGCAGTACTTC. This codes for CASSLQDRGTYEQYF. This sequence joins TRBV27 and TRBJ2-7; TRBD1 matches 9 bases. Germline CDR1 reads MNHEY; CDR2 reads SMNVEV (reference sequence). The CDR3 length is 15 residues. V trimming: 2 bases; J trimming: 2 bases; junction bases outside the gene matches: 4.

The chain recombines TRBV24-1 with TRBJ2-1, with D tentatively TRBD2 (6 bases). Trimming shortened V by 4 bases and J by 8 bases, and 20 bases separated the two germline ends. This CDR3 has 16 amino acids. Germline V gives CDR1 KGHDR, CDR2 SFDVKD. The CDR3 region is CATSDLSGEGRDEQFF. The CDR3 coding sequence is TGTGCCACCAGTGACCTTTCGGGAGAGGGTCGGGATGAGCAGTTCTTC.

The chain recombines TRBV13 with TRBJ2-7; 13 bases align to TRBD2. The germline CDR1 and CDR2 sequences are PRHDT and FYEKMQ (reference sequence). V was pared by 5 bases and J by 1 base, with 5 bases of the junction left unmatched. The CDR3 length is 16 residues. DNA of the CDR3: TGTGCCAGCAGCCGTAGACTAGCGGGAGGATCCTACGAGCAGTACTTC. Translated: CASSRRLAGGSYEQYF.

This clone occurred once. The same CDR3 can be traced to other DNA sequences in this sample. The rearrangement joins TRBV27 to TRBJ2-7; 10 nucleotides line up with TRBD2. The trim removed 4 bases at V and 4 bases at J, leaving 1 base unmatched. The CDR3 length is 13 residues. Germline CDR1 reads MNHEY; CDR2 reads SMNVEV (reference sequence). CDR3: CASSSGLAYEQYF. The CDR3, as DNA: TGTGCCAGCAGTTCGGGACTAGCGTACGAGCAGTACTTC.

This chain links TRBV29-1 with TRBJ2-1; 11 positions match TRBD2. Germline values: CDR1 SQVTM, CDR2 ANQGSEA. This CDR3 contains 15 residues. V lost 4 bases to trimming and J lost 5 bases; unmatched junction nucleotides: 7. CDR3 bases: TGCAGCGTTGTAAGACTAGCGGGACCTAACAATGAGCAGTTCTTC. The encoded protein is CSVVRLAGPNNEQFF.

The chain recombines TRBV2 with TRBJ1-6; no firm D call. CDR3 size: 15 residues. The V end was cut by 10 bases, the J end by 4 bases, with 17 bases between. CDR1 SNHLY and CDR2 FYNNEI come from the germline V gene. The CDR3 DNA is TGTGCCACCTCGCTCGAGGTCTCGTATAATTCACCCCTCCACTTT. Protein product: CATSLEVSYNSPLHF.

V is TRBV12-3 or TRBV12-4 and J is TRBJ2-1; D unclear. The CDR3 has 11 residues. The V and J ends lost 7 bases and 8 bases respectively, with 9 bases between them. The CDR3: CASTSLDEQFF. The CDR3 nucleotides are TGTGCCAGCACCTCACTGGATGAGCAGTTCTTC.

The chain couples TRBV29-1 to TRBJ2-1, with 14 bases matching TRBD2. The CDR3 is 14 residues long. With V trimmed by 7 bases and J by 4 bases, 3 bases remained unmatched. Germline loops: CDR1 SQVTM, CDR2 ANQGSEA. The CDR3 DNA reads as TGCAGCGCCGGGACTAGCGGGAGTTACAATGAGCAGTTCTTC. Its protein is CSAGTSGSYNEQFF.